This T cell receptor (beta chain) is from a study of T-cell memory formation after mild COVID-19. TCRdb itself ran the 5' RACE reads through MiXCR, one entry per CDR3 protein. The sample holds a few hundred thousand distinct CDR3 sequences, approximately 15% seen once. Looked up from germline, CDR1 is MNHNY and CDR2 is SVGAGI (reference sequence). Trimming cost V 8 bases and J 7 bases, with 18 bases left between them. This CDR3 has 13 residues. This clonotype has only a few counts. Source material: PBMCs or a T cell subset sorted from them (not recorded which). This clonotype originated in a man aged 18 to 30 who had mild COVID-19 (a few samples of this study predate the infection). Cell type and time point are not known. The chain uses TRBV6-6 and TRBJ2-7; either TRBD1 or TRBD2 may fit D (5 bases each). The CDR3 sequence: CASRVGTGLEQYF. CDR3 bases: TGTGCCAGCCGGGTCGGGACGGGCTTGGAGCAGTACTTC.